The 13 T cell receptor beta chains reported below all come from one sample, sequenced in a study of blood T cell repertoires in COVID-19. Generated by immunoSEQ multiplex PCR, the TCRdb table keeps only in-frame clones and is missing some. The sample has approximately 180,000 clones; roughly 90% are singletons. Source material: PBMCs or T cells enriched from blood (not recorded which). The receptors were sampled from a human donor with acute COVID-19. The donor label of this sample is uncertain.

The rearrangement uses TRBV20-1 and TRBJ2-1; the D is unclear. Per germline, CDR1 DFQATT and CDR2 SNEGSKA (reference sequence). The CDR3 sequence is 10 residues long. V lost 7 bases and J lost 10, with 11 bases in between. The CDR3 region has the DNA TGCAGTGTCCCAGGTGACGAGCAGTTCTTC. Its translation is CSVPGDEQFF.

The rearrangement uses TRBV24-1 and TRBJ1-1; D is perhaps TRBD1 (6 bases). Germline CDR1 and CDR2: KGHDR and SFDVKD. This CDR3 is built from 13 residues. Trimming pared 4 bases from V and 1 base from J, leaving 6 bases between. The chain's CDR3 is CATSDRGNTEAFF. CDR3 DNA: TGTGCCACCAGTGACAGGGGGAACACTGAAGCTTTCTTT.

The rearrangement links TRBV10-1 to TRBJ1-1; D not resolved. From germline, CDR1 is WNHNN and CDR2 SYGVQD (reference sequence). Between the trimmed V and J ends, which lost 3 bases and 0 bases, there was a span of 8 bases. The length of the CDR3 is 14 residues. CDR3 sequence reads: CASSDGRLNTEAFF. The CDR3 nucleotides read TGCGCCAGCAGTGATGGGCGTCTGAACACTGAAGCTTTCTTT.

V usage is TRBV19 and J usage is TRBJ2-4; 8 bases are a match to TRBD1. Germline V gene data show CDR1 as LNHDA and CDR2 as SQIVND (reference sequence). After removal of 8 bases from V and 0 bases from J, the junction contained 3 bases not matched to a gene. The CDR3 has 14 amino acids. The CDR3 sequence is CASEDRVAKNIQYF. The CDR3 coding sequence is TGTGCCAGTGAGGACAGGGTAGCCAAAAACATTCAGTACTTC.

This chain uses TRBV2 with TRBJ2-2; D is uncertain. The ends were cut back, 7 bases at V and 4 bases at J, with 13 bases in the middle. The CDR3 covers 14 residues. Germline V gives CDR1 SNHLY, CDR2 FYNNEI. CDR3 coding DNA: TGTGCCAGCACGGTAAAGTCTACCACCGGGGAGCTGTTTTTT. Its protein is CASTVKSTTGELFF. Complete variable domain (other parts from reference TRBV2 and TRBJ2-2): EPEVTQTPSHQVTQMGQEVILRCVPISNHLYFYWYRQILGQKVEFLVSFYNNEISEKSEIFDDQFSVERPDGSNFTLKIRSTKLEDSAMYFCASTVKSTTGELFFGEGSRLTVL.

The chain uses TRBV5-1 and TRBJ2-3; D unresolved. Per germline, CDR1 SGHRS and CDR2 YFSETQ. Trimming cost V 4 bases and J 2 bases, with 14 bases left between them. This CDR3 contains 15 residues. CDR3 in DNA: TGCGCCAGCAGCCCCGACTCGATAGACACAGATACGCAGTATTTT. The encoded protein is CASSPDSIDTDTQYF.

The chain recombines TRBV6-5 with TRBJ1-6, with D perhaps matching TRBD1 (6 bases). Trimming removed 0 bases at V and 6 bases at J, with 9 bases between. The CDR3 contains 15 residues. CDR1 MNHEY and CDR2 SVGAGI come from the germline V gene. CDR3 loop: CASSYSTGSNSPLHF. DNA for the CDR3: TGTGCCAGCAGTTACTCGACAGGTTCTAATTCACCCCTCCACTTT.

J is TRBJ1-1 and V is TRBV4-2, with TRBD1 identical over 7 bases. V lost 1 base and J lost 1; bases outside the gene matches: 3. The CDR3 is 15 residues long. CDR1 is LGHNA and CDR2 is YNFKEQ in the germline V gene. Here the CDR3 reads CASSQAQGGNTEAFF. CDR3 DNA: TGTGCCAGCAGCCAAGCGCAGGGGGGGAACACTGAAGCTTTCTTT.

The chain has TRBV5-8 and TRBJ1-1, with D tentatively TRBD1 (5 bases). Trimming shortened V by 5 bases and J by 5 bases, and 16 bases separated the two germline ends. CDR1 is SGHTS and CDR2 is YDEGEE in the germline V gene. The CDR3 extends over 14 amino acids. The chain's CDR3 is CASRAGTRGTEAFF. CDR3 DNA sequence: TGTGCCAGCAGGGCCGGGACTAGAGGGACTGAAGCTTTCTTT.

J is TRBJ2-2 and V is TRBV11-2; D perhaps matches TRBD2 (5 bases). The ends were cut back, 0 bases at V and 6 bases at J, with 8 bases in the middle. The CDR3 totals 14 residues. Looked up from germline, CDR1 is SGHAT and CDR2 is FQNNGV. The CDR3, as DNA: TGTGCCAGCAGCTTAGACGGGGTGGCCGGGGAGCTGTTTTTT. As protein: CASSLDGVAGELFF. The complete variable domain, with remaining parts taken from reference TRBV11-2 and TRBJ2-2, reads EAGVAQSPRYKIIEKRQSVAFWCNPISGHATLYWYQQILGQGPKLLIQFQNNGVVDDSQLPKDRFSAERLKGVDSTLKIQPAKLEDSAVYLCASSLDGVAGELFFGEGSRLTVL.

The V call is TRBV2, the J call TRBJ1-1, with 8 positions matching TRBD1. There are 16 residues in the CDR3. Germline loops: CDR1 SNHLY, CDR2 FYNNEI. The trim removed 3 bases at V and 1 base at J, leaving 7 bases unmatched. CDR3 coding DNA: TGTGCCAGCAGTGAGCCGCAGGGGGCTGGGAACACTGAAGCTTTCTTT. Translated, it gives CASSEPQGAGNTEAFF.

This clone was counted a single time. The chain links TRBV5-1 to TRBJ2-1; D possibly corresponds to TRBD2 (5 bases). The V end was cut by 5 bases, the J end by 3 bases, with 18 bases between. The CDR3 contains 16 residues. The germline CDR1 and CDR2 sequences are SGHRS and YFSETQ. The CDR3 coding sequence is TGCGCCAGCAGATACACTCCCGGGGAGAACTACAATGAGCAGTTCTTC. Protein product: CASRYTPGENYNEQFF.

The gene calls are TRBV7-9 and TRBJ1-1, with D perhaps matching TRBD1 (6 bases). This CDR3 region has 14 residues. Trimming shortened V by 5 bases and J by 3 bases, and 13 bases separated the two germline ends. In germline, CDR1 is SEHNR, CDR2 FQNEAQ (reference sequence). The CDR3 nucleotides are TGTGCCAGCAGCCGGGGGGCGGCAGACACTGAAGCTTTCTTT. Translated: CASSRGAADTEAFF.